This T cell receptor beta chain derives from a study of siplizumab effects on memory and regulatory T cells. Deletions cut 3 bases from V and 0 bases from J, with 13 bases between. This CDR3 comprises 16 residues. Germline-derived CDR1 and CDR2 are KGHSH and LQKENI. Sequencing used immunoSEQ multiplex PCR; TCRdb keeps in-frame clones, though not all of them. The sample has 100,000 or so clones; 75% to 95% are singletons. This clone was detected once. The antigen remains undetermined. Broader study findings: Alloreactive sequences that could be traced to unstimulated CD4+ memory cells showed a significant reduction under siplizumab. Memory T cells appeared less diverse than naive cells, which seemed to contribute substantially to alloresponse. In siplizumab cultures, the suppressive function of proliferating Tregs remained unconfirmed.

Sequenced material: CD4+ T cells sorted from blood. The chain joins TRBV18 to TRBJ2-3; D gene unclear. The sequence was collected from a human donor in good health. CDR3 region: CASSPPSALSTDTQYF. The CDR3 DNA follows: TGTGCCAGCTCACCCCCCAGCGCGTTAAGCACAGATACGCAGTATTTT.